The sequence of this TCR beta chain was determined in a study of blood T cells in healthy people across ages. Overall study: Capture by template switching was about one barcoded beta molecule per two T cells.

This CDR3 has 16 residues. V gave up 0 bases and J gave up 3 bases, with 14 bases separating them. CDR1 is MGHRA, CDR2 YSYEKL, per germline. There are a few counts of this clonotype. Antigen: not known. The second PCR ran roughly 7 to 12 cycles with a sample-barcoded 5' primer and J-beta primers. TCRdb fed the 5' RACE reads into MiXCR, producing one record per CDR3 protein. The repertoire holds 700,000 or so distinct CDR3 sequences, with 40% to 45% as singletons. Study-level results: As naive T cell percentage varied, TCR beta diversity correlated strongly with it.

Sequences were obtained from blood. This TCR came from a man older than 75 in good health. The chain links TRBV4-1 to TRBJ1-1; maybe TRBD1 (5 bases). The CDR3 DNA reads TGCGCCAGCAGCCAAGACATCGGGGGAAGTCACACTGAAGCTTTCTTT. It is translated as CASSQDIGGSHTEAFF.